Listed below are T cell receptor beta chains from one sample, sequenced in a study of T cells in Graves' hyperthyroidism and ophthalmopathy. One entry per CDR3 protein results from TCRdb running MiXCR on the multiplex PCR reads. In the table there are about 96,000 distinct CDR3 sequences, approximately 56% of which are singletons. Sequencing was performed on blood. The receptors derive from a woman aged 40 to 50 with Graves' hyperthyroidism. Each CDR3 is given with its conserved first and last residue. A D gene is named only where the DNA matches it firmly. Clone size is given for some rows only: seen once, a few or many times, or a class if the clone is expanded.

clone_size j_call v_call d_call cdr3_nt cdr3_aa
NA TRBJ1-1 TRBV15 NA TGTGCCACCAGCAGAGTCGGGGGCATCACTGAAGCTTTCTTT CATSRVGGITEAFF
NA TRBJ1-1 TRBV7-2 NA TGTGCCAGCAGCCCGGGGTTACGGACTGAAGCTTTCTTT CASSPGLRTEAFF
few TRBJ1-6 TRBV25-1 TRBD1 TGTGCCAGCAGAGTGACAGGGGGCTGGAATTCACCCCTCCACTTT CASRVTGGWNSPLHF
NA TRBJ2-7 TRBV7-9 TRBD2 TGTGCCAGCAGGGGGACTAGCGGGAGCCACGAGCAGTACTTC CASRGTSGSHEQYF
few TRBJ2-7 TRBV10-3 NA TGTGCCATCAGTCCTGGCGGGGAGCAGTACTTC CAISPGGEQYF
NA TRBJ1-1 TRBV5-1 NA TGCGCCAGCAGCTTGAGGCTGGGCAGCAACATGAACACTGAAGCTCTCTTT CASSLRLGSNMNTEALF
few TRBJ1-6 TRBV9 TRBD1 TGTGCCAGCTCACCTTCTTGGACAGGGCTGTCGGGCTCCTATAATTCACCCCTCCACTTT CASSPSWTGLSGSYNSPLHF
NA TRBJ1-3 TRBV10-3 TRBD1 TGTGCCATCAGGGACAGGGGCACCATATATTTT CAIRDRGTIYF
NA TRBJ2-5 TRBV29-1 TRBD1 TGCAGCGTAGGAACAGGGGGATCGGAGACCCAGTACTTC CSVGTGGSETQYF
few TRBJ2-7 TRBV4-1 NA TGCGCCAGCAGCCAAGACAGGGGAGGGTACGAGGACGAGCAGTACTTC CASSQDRGGYEDEQYF
many TRBJ2-5 TRBV7-2 NA TGTGCCAGCAGCTTAGAGGGCTGGGGGACCCAGTACTTC CASSLEGWGTQYF
many TRBJ2-7 TRBV10-2 TRBD2 TGCGCCAGCAGTGAGTGGGGGGCTAGCGGGAGCCACGAGCAGTACTTC CASSEWGASGSHEQYF